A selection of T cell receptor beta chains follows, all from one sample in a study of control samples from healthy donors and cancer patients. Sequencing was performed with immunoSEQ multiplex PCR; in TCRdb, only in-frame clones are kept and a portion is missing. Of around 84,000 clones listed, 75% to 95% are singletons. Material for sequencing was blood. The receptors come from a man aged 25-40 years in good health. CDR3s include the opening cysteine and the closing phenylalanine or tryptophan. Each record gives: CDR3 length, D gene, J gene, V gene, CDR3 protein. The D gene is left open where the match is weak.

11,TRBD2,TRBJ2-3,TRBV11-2,CASSFSGGLYF
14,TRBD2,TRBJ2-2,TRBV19,CASSMRGDTGELFF
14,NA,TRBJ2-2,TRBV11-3,CASATTTSRGELFF
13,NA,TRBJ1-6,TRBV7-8,CASSLDLNSPLHF
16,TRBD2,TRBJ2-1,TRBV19,CASSQRAGGLSNEQFF
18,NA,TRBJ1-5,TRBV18,CASSPAGNPSRSNQPQHF
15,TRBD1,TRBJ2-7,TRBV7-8,CASSLSGTGGYEQYF
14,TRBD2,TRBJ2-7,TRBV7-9,CASSLAAGGSEQYF
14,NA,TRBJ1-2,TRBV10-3,CASHGGSGGSGYTF
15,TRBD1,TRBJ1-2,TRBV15,CATSRVDRTNYGYTF
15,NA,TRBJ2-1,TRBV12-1,CASSPRDRGNNEQFF
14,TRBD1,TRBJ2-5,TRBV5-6,CASSLGDREGTQYF
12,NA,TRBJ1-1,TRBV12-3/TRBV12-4,CASSPSGSEAFF
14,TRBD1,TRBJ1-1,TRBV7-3,CASSLEGGATEAFF
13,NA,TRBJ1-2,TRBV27,CASSYRAAYGYTF
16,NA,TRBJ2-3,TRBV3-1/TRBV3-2,CASSPALRVSTDTQYF
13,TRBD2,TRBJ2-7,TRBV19,CASHGGRLNEQYF